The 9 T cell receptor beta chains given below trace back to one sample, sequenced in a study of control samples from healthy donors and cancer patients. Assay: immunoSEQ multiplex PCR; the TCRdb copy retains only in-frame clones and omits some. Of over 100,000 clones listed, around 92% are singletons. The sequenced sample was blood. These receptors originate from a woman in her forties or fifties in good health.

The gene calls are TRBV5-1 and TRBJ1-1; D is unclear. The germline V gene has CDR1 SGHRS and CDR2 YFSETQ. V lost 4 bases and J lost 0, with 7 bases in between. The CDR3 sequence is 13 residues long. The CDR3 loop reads CASSLDMNTEAFF. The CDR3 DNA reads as TGCGCCAGCAGCCTAGACATGAACACTGAAGCTTTCTTT.

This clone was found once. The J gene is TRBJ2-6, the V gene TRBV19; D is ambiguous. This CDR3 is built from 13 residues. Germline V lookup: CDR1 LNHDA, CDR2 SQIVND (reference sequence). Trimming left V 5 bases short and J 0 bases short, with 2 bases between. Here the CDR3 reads CASSSSGANVLTF. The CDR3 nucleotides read TGTGCCAGTAGTTCCTCTGGGGCCAACGTCCTGACTTTC.

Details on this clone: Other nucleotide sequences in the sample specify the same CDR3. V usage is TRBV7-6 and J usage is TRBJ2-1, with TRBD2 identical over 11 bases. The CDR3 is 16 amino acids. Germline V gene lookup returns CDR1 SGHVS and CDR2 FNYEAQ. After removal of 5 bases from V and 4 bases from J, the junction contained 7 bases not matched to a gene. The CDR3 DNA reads TGTGCCAGCAGCCCGACCGGGACTAGCGGATACAATGAGCAGTTCTTC. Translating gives CASSPTGTSGYNEQFF.

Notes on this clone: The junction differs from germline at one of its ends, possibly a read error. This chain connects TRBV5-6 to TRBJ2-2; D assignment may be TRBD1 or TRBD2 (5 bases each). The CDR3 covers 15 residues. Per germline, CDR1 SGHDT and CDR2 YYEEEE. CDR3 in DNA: TGTGCCAGCAGCTCGATCAGTAAGGGGACCGGGGAGCTGCTTTTT. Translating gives CASSSISKGTGELLF.

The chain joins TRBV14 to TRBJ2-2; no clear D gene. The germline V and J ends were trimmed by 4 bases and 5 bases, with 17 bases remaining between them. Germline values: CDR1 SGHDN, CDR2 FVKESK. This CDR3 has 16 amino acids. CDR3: CASSPLQGRWTGELFF. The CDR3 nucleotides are TGTGCCAGCAGCCCCCTACAAGGGCGATGGACCGGGGAGCTGTTTTTT.

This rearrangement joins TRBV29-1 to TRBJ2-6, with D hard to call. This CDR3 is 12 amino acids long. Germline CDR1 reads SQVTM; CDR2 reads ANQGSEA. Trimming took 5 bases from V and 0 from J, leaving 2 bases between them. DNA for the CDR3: TGCAGCGTTTACTCTGGGGCCAACGTCCTGACTTTC. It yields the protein CSVYSGANVLTF.

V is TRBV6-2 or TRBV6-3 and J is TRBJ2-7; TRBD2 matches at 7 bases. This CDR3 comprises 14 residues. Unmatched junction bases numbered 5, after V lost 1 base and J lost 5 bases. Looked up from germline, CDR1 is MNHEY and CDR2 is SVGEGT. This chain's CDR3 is CASSYLRESNEQYF. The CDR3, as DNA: TGTGCCAGCAGTTACTTGCGGGAGTCCAACGAGCAGTACTTC.

CDR3 residues: CASSEPRGTGNTGELFF. The CDR3 coding sequence is TGTGCCAGCAGTGAACCCAGAGGGACGGGGAACACCGGGGAGCTGTTTTTT. The chain recombines TRBV6-1 with TRBJ2-2, with D tentatively TRBD1 or TRBD2 (5 bases each). Germline V gene data show CDR1 as MNHNS and CDR2 as SASEGT. CDR3 length: 17 amino acids. The V end lost 2 bases, the J end lost 1 base, and 14 bases lay between the germline ends.

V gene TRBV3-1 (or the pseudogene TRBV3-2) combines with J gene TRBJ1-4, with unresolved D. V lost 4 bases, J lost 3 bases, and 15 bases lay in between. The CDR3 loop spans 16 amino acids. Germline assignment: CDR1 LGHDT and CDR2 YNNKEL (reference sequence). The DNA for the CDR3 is TGTGCCAGCAGCCTACTGGACGGGTGGGCTAATGAAAAACTGTTTTTT. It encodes CASSLLDGWANEKLFF.